The 30 T cell receptor beta chains reported below all come from one sample, sequenced in a study of T cells in localized non-small cell lung cancer (dated by TCRdb to about 2020). The library was produced with the immunoSEQ multiplex PCR assay. TCRdb retrieved this table from immuneACCESS and kept in-frame rearrangements only. Not all clones are present; in checked studies, unresolved V genes account for under half, and no reason is known for the remainder. The sample records about 70,000 clones, roughly nine tenths of which are singletons. The top ten hold about a fifth of the sample. The source was peripheral blood, collected before any cancer treatment. The source of these receptors is a male donor aged 60 or older with stage III squamous cell lung carcinoma.

The CDR3 is CASNPQGRGRYEQYF. Here the CDR3 DNA reads TGTGCCAGCAACCCACAGGGGAGGGGTCGGTACGAGCAGTACTTC. This chain joins TRBV5-8 and TRBJ2-7; D tentatively reads TRBD1 or TRBD2 (7 bases each). The CDR3 is made up of 15 amino acids. Trimming removed 6 bases from V and 4 bases from J, with 20 bases in between. Germline V CDR1 and CDR2: SGHTS, YDEGEE.

The V and J genes are TRBV28 and TRBJ2-1; TRBD2 might be the D (7 bases). Trimming removed 5 bases from V and 7 bases from J, with 21 bases in between. This CDR3 is built from 16 residues. Germline V lookup: CDR1 MDHEN, CDR2 SYDVKM. The CDR3: CASSTTDPGGQNEQFF. The CDR3 nucleotides read TGTGCCAGCAGTACTACCGACCCCGGGGGGCAAAATGAGCAGTTCTTC.

The J gene is TRBJ1-3, the V gene TRBV6-1, with 7 bases fitting TRBD1. The V and J ends lost 6 bases and 2 bases, in that order; junction bases with no gene match: 7. CDR3 size: 15 residues. Per germline, CDR1 MNHNS and CDR2 SASEGT. CDR3 sequence reads: CASRGDRVTGNTIYF. CDR3 coding DNA: TGTGCCAGCAGGGGAGACAGGGTAACTGGAAACACCATATATTTT.

The chain links TRBV5-1 to TRBJ1-6, with D hard to call. The V gene lost 3 bases and the J gene lost 8 bases, with 12 bases spanning the gap. CDR1 is SGHRS, CDR2 YFSETQ, per germline. The CDR3 is 14 residues long. The DNA of the CDR3 is TGCGCCAGCAGCTCACATGGGGATGATTCACCCCTCCACTTT. This encodes CASSSHGDDSPLHF.

This chain uses TRBV7-2 with TRBJ2-5; 8 bases match TRBD1. CDR1 and CDR2 (germline): SGHTA, FQGNSA. This CDR3 is 15 amino acids long. V lost 5 bases, J lost 5 bases, and 10 bases stayed unmatched. The CDR3 is CASSRQTGAEETQYF. The CDR3 DNA reads as TGTGCCAGCAGCAGGCAGACAGGGGCTGAGGAGACCCAGTACTTC.

The chain uses TRBV2 and TRBJ1-5, with 11 nucleotides matching TRBD1. The CDR3 spans 15 residues. Germline loops: CDR1 SNHLY, CDR2 FYNNEI. V dropped 6 bases and J dropped 6; count of bases not matched to a gene: 7. The CDR3 DNA is TGTGCCAGCAGACCCGGGACAGGGGGATTTCAGCCCCAGCATTTT. This encodes CASRPGTGGFQPQHF.

This clone was picked up one time. The rearrangement uses TRBV9 and TRBJ1-2; the match to TRBD1 covers 10 bases. The CDR3 spans 20 residues. With V trimmed by 2 bases and J by 8 bases, 24 bases remained unmatched. From germline, CDR1 is SGDLS and CDR2 YYNGEE. The chain's CDR3 is CASSVNQESSTGGVFDGYTF. As DNA, the CDR3 is TGTGCCAGCAGCGTCAATCAAGAGTCTTCGACAGGGGGCGTATTTGACGGCTACACCTTC.

The chain is built from TRBV19 and TRBJ1-5, with a weak D call TRBD1 (6 bases). Trimming pared 6 bases from V and 3 bases from J, leaving 15 bases between. Per the germline V gene, CDR1 is LNHDA and CDR2 is SQIVND (reference sequence). The CDR3 has 15 residues. This CDR3 reads CASRSSGANNQPQHF. CDR3 coding DNA: TGTGCCAGTAGGAGTTCGGGGGCAAACAATCAGCCCCAGCATTTT.

The V gene is TRBV18, the J gene TRBJ1-1, with D possibly matching TRBD1 (5 bases). The germline CDR1 and CDR2 sequences are KGHSH and LQKENI. The CDR3 totals 14 residues. V dropped 3 bases and J dropped 2 bases, with 10 bases sitting between them. The CDR3 DNA is TGTGCCAGCTCACCGCAGGGACCCAACACTGAAGCTTTCTTT. Amino acid sequence: CASSPQGPNTEAFF.

The chain carries TRBV6-1 and TRBJ1-6, with TRBD1 matching 7 bases. V trimming: 0 bases; J trimming: 10 bases; junction bases outside the gene matches: 9. This CDR3 spans 16 amino acids. From germline, CDR1 is MNHNS and CDR2 SASEGT. Here the CDR3 DNA reads TGTGCCAGCAGTGAAGCGGAATGGAGGGGGCAATCACCCCTCCACTTT. Amino acids: CASSEAEWRGQSPLHF.

This rearrangement joins TRBV6-1 to TRBJ1-5, with D possibly being TRBD1 (6 bases). V gave up 6 bases and J gave up 9 bases, with 21 bases separating them. Germline CDR1 and CDR2: MNHNS and SASEGT. This CDR3 region has 15 residues. The CDR3 bases are TGTGCCAGCAGGACCGGGGGGGGCCCACAGTCGCCCCAGCATTTT. Protein: CASRTGGGPQSPQHF.

This chain connects TRBV4-1 to TRBJ2-3; 12 positions agree with TRBD2. J was trimmed by 2 bases and V by 0 bases; bases with no gene match: 6. Germline V gene sequence: CDR1 MGHRA, CDR2 YSYEKL. This CDR3 has 18 amino acids. The CDR3 region has the DNA TGCGCCAGCAGCCAAGAGGAACTAGCGGGGGGATTCACAGATACGCAGTATTTT. Translation: CASSQEELAGGFTDTQYF.

CDR3 protein: CASSYRQGSNQPQHF. CDR3 DNA sequence: TGTGCCAGCAGTTACCGACAGGGCAGCAATCAGCCCCAGCATTTT. The genes are TRBV5-5 and TRBJ1-5; 7 bases align to TRBD1. Per the germline V gene, CDR1 is SGHKS and CDR2 is YYEKEE (reference sequence). Germline trimming cut 5 bases from V and 1 base from J; bases unmatched to any gene: 6. This CDR3 is 15 amino acids long.

The V call is TRBV27, the J call TRBJ1-6, with 9 bases identical to TRBD1. The V gene's germline CDR1 is MNHEY and CDR2 SMNVEV (reference sequence). With V trimmed by 2 bases and J by 7 bases, 3 bases remained unmatched. This CDR3 region has 15 residues. The CDR3 coding sequence is TGTGCCAGCAGTTTAGGGACAGGGATGAATTCACCCCTCCACTTT. Translating it yields CASSLGTGMNSPLHF.

The rearrangement joins TRBV14 to TRBJ1-2, with D unresolved. CDR1 is SGHDN and CDR2 is FVKESK in the germline V gene. Trimming left V 2 bases short and J 1 base short, with 5 bases between. This CDR3 comprises 13 residues. CDR3 protein: CASSQLLNYGYTF. In DNA, the CDR3 is TGTGCCAGCAGCCAATTACTTAACTATGGCTACACCTTC. Full variable domain (rest looked up from reference TRBV14 and TRBJ1-2): EAGVTQFPSHSVIEKGQTVTLRCDPISGHDNLYWYRRVMGKEIKFLLHFVKESKQDESGMPNNRFLAERTGGTYSTLKVQPAELEDSGVYFCASSQLLNYGYTFGSGTRLTVV.

The V gene is TRBV2, the J gene TRBJ1-5, with 8 positions matching TRBD1. This CDR3 is 17 amino acids long. The germline gives CDR1 SNHLY, CDR2 FYNNEI. After removal of 6 bases from V and 5 bases from J, the junction contained 15 bases not matched to a gene. CDR3 region: CASSGPGDRGLDQPQHF. The CDR3 coding sequence is TGTGCCAGCAGCGGCCCCGGCGACAGGGGTTTGGATCAGCCCCAGCATTTT.

This clone appeared once. The chain employs TRBV19 and TRBJ1-6, with 7 bases aligning to TRBD1. The germline V gene encodes CDR1 LNHDA and CDR2 SQIVND (reference sequence). The CDR3 runs 14 residues. Trimming at V came to 3 bases and at J to 10 bases, leaving 6 bases not matched to a gene. The CDR3 protein is CASSIGQGQSPLHF. For the CDR3, the DNA is TGTGCCAGTAGTATCGGGCAGGGACAGTCACCCCTCCACTTT.

The V gene is TRBV6-5, the J gene TRBJ1-1; D is unclear. CDR3 length: 13 residues. The V gene's germline CDR1 is MNHEY and CDR2 SVGAGI. V was trimmed by 1 base and J by 3 bases, leaving 6 bases between them. CDR3 coding DNA: TGTGCCAGCAGTTACTTGGGATACACTGAAGCTTTCTTT. This gives the protein CASSYLGYTEAFF.

The chain has TRBV6-5 and TRBJ1-2; D may be TRBD1 (6 bases). Germline loops: CDR1 MNHEY, CDR2 SVGAGI. This CDR3 has 14 residues. V shed 8 bases and J shed 3 bases, with 16 bases lying between them. CDR3 in DNA: TGTGCCAGCTCACCATCCGGGACATACTATGGCTACACCTTC. It yields the protein CASSPSGTYYGYTF.

The chain couples TRBV12-5 to TRBJ2-1; 7 nucleotides agree with TRBD1. The CDR3 covers 12 residues. The J segment lost 15 bases and the V segment lost 2 bases, leaving 7 bases of the junction unmatched. Germline values: CDR1 LGHNT, CDR2 FRNRAP. This CDR3 reads CASGLNRQGTFF. The CDR3 DNA reads as TGTGCTAGTGGTTTGAACAGACAGGGAACGTTCTTC.

CDR3 bases: TGCAGCGCCCGACAGGGAGGGACAGATACGCAGTATTTT. Protein sequence: CSARQGGTDTQYF. The V gene is TRBV29-1, the J gene TRBJ2-3, with D perhaps given as TRBD1 or TRBD2 (7 bases each). Germline values: CDR1 SQVTM, CDR2 ANQGSEA. This CDR3 region has 13 residues. V was shortened by 7 bases and J by 3 bases, with 14 bases between the two germline ends.

V usage is TRBV11-2 and J usage is TRBJ2-3; tentatively, D is TRBD1 (5 bases). V was clipped by 6 bases and J by 1 base, with 14 bases between them. CDR1 SGHAT and CDR2 FQNNGV come from the germline V gene. The CDR3 is made up of 15 amino acids. Written as DNA, the CDR3 is TGTGCCAGCAGTCGTGACAGTTATGGCACAGATACGCAGTATTTT. Protein product: CASSRDSYGTDTQYF.

This chain links TRBV7-6 with TRBJ2-2; D might be TRBD2 (6 bases). CDR3 length: 16 residues. Trimming shortened V by 0 bases and J by 4 bases, and 12 bases separated the two germline ends. The germline V gene has CDR1 SGHVS and CDR2 FNYEAQ. The CDR3: CASSLARGRPTGELFF. CDR3 nucleotide sequence: TGTGCCAGCAGCTTAGCGCGGGGCCGCCCCACCGGGGAGCTGTTTTTT.

The chain carries TRBV5-1 and TRBJ1-6; D uncertain. The germline V gene encodes CDR1 SGHRS and CDR2 YFSETQ. This CDR3 is 14 amino acids long. The V gene lost 4 bases and the J gene lost 4 bases, with 9 bases spanning the gap. In DNA, the CDR3 is TGCGCCAGCAGCACGGCTGAATATAATTCACCCCTCCACTTT. This encodes CASSTAEYNSPLHF.

A single count supports this clone. The chain links TRBV19 to TRBJ1-2; possible D gene TRBD1, 6 bases. This CDR3 is built from 13 residues. Germline V CDR1 and CDR2: LNHDA, SQIVND (reference sequence). V shed 4 bases and J shed 8 bases, with 14 bases lying between them. CDR3 residues: CASSRQVLGGYTF. The CDR3 nucleotides read TGTGCCAGTAGTAGACAGGTCTTGGGAGGCTACACCTTC.

The chain employs TRBV4-1 and TRBJ2-2; perhaps D is TRBD1 or TRBD2 (7 bases each). V shed 7 bases and J shed 3 bases, with 18 bases lying between them. The CDR3 length is 16 residues. CDR1 is MGHRA, CDR2 YSYEKL, per germline. The DNA of the CDR3 is TGCGCCAGCACCAGGGAGGGGGCAAGTTACACCGGGGAGCTGTTTTTT. This encodes CASTREGASYTGELFF.

This clone came up a few times. This chain joins TRBV6-6 and TRBJ2-7; 8 nucleotides match TRBD2. The CDR3 contains 13 residues. The J segment lost 2 bases and the V segment lost 7 bases, leaving 4 bases of the junction unmatched. The germline V gene encodes CDR1 MNHNY and CDR2 SVGAGI (reference sequence). The CDR3 region is CASTPGGAYEQYF. The CDR3 coding sequence is TGTGCCAGCACCCCGGGGGGGGCCTACGAGCAGTACTTC.

The chain carries TRBV15 and TRBJ2-1, with unresolved D. The germline V gene encodes CDR1 LNHNV and CDR2 YYDKDF (reference sequence). V dropped 1 base and J dropped 7 bases, with 8 bases sitting between them. This CDR3 has 13 amino acids. DNA for the CDR3: TGTGCCACCAGCAGAGGAGGCTTAAATGAGCAGTTCTTC. It is translated as CATSRGGLNEQFF.

J is TRBJ1-2 and V is TRBV2; D gene uncertain. The CDR3 consists of 14 residues. The V end lost 5 bases, the J end lost 8 bases, and 18 bases lay between the germline ends. CDR1 SNHLY and CDR2 FYNNEI come from the germline V gene. CDR3 amino acids: CASSPPIVAEGYTF. The CDR3 DNA follows: TGTGCCAGCAGTCCACCCATTGTTGCCGAGGGCTACACCTTC.

The chain employs TRBV18 and TRBJ2-7; TRBD1 agrees at 7 bases. Germline loops: CDR1 KGHSH, CDR2 LQKENI. CDR3 length: 13 amino acids. J gave up 6 bases and V 6 bases, and 8 bases lay outside the gene matches. The CDR3 sequence: CASSGTGVFEQYV. The CDR3 DNA follows: TGTGCCAGCTCGGGAACAGGGGTATTCGAGCAGTACGTC.